This is a list of T cell receptor beta chains from one sample in a study of identical twins. TCRdb used MiXCR to reprocess the 5' RACE reads, holding one entry per CDR3 protein. Altogether 250,000 to 350,000 distinct CDR3 sequences are present, roughly 9.7% being singletons, with the ten largest covering roughly 6.8%. These data were also reused for a study on yellow fever vaccine responses in identical twins.

The sample taken for sequencing was CD8+ T cells sorted from blood. The source is a woman aged 18-35 years in good health. The CDR3 runs from the conserved cysteine through the conserved F or W. The D gene is left open where the match is weak. The size field is filled for only some rows; it gives once, few, many or a size class.

clone_size | j_call | v_call | d_call | cdr3_nt | cdr3_aa
few | TRBJ2-3 | TRBV7-8 | NA | TGTGCCAGCAGCTTAGGGCCAACGGCGGGGGCTTTCACAGATACGCAGTATTTT | CASSLGPTAGAFTDTQYF
many | TRBJ2-5 | TRBV12-3/TRBV12-4 | TRBD2 | TGTGCCAGCAGTTTTTTGGCGGGAGTGGAGACCCAGTACTTC | CASSFLAGVETQYF
NA | TRBJ2-7 | TRBV6-2/TRBV6-3 | TRBD2 | TGTGCCAGCAGTTACTCCCCCCGGCGGGAGGGCTACGAGCAGTACTTC | CASSYSPRREGYEQYF
many | TRBJ2-1 | TRBV9 | NA | TGTGCCAGCAGCGTAAGAGGAGACAATGAGCAGTTCTTC | CASSVRGDNEQFF
few | TRBJ2-5 | TRBV27 | NA | TGTGCCAGCAGTTCGTGGGCGGGGAAAGAGACCCAGTACTTC | CASSSWAGKETQYF
many | TRBJ2-7 | TRBV4-3 | TRBD2 | TGCGCCAGCAGCCAAGGAAGGCTAGCGGGTTCCTACGAGCAGTACTTC | CASSQGRLAGSYEQYF
NA | TRBJ2-1 | TRBV28 | NA | TGTGCCAGCAGCAAGAGACTAGTTAATGAGCAGTTCTTC | CASSKRLVNEQFF
NA | TRBJ2-1 | TRBV28 | TRBD2 | TGTGCCAGCCCCGTCACGGCGGGAGCGGCCTACAATGAGCAGTTCTTC | CASPVTAGAAYNEQFF
many | TRBJ2-1 | TRBV5-1 | NA | TGCGCCAGCAGCCGACGGACCTTTTACAATGAGCAGTTCTTC | CASSRRTFYNEQFF
few | TRBJ2-7 | TRBV7-2 | TRBD1 | TGTGCCAGCAGCCCTAGGGACAGCCTTCCCAGCTACGAGCAGTACTTC | CASSPRDSLPSYEQYF
many | TRBJ2-1 | TRBV5-6 | NA | TGTGCCAGCAGCTTTGCGGGGGCCCAATACAATGAGCAGTTCTTC | CASSFAGAQYNEQFF
NA | TRBJ1-3 | TRBV20-1 | TRBD1 | TGCAGTGCTCCTCGGACAGGGGCCTCTGGAAACACCATATATTTT | CSAPRTGASGNTIYF
many | TRBJ2-1 | TRBV25-1 | TRBD2 | TGTGCCAGCAGTGAACTAGCGGGGGGTTACAATGAGCAGTTCTTC | CASSELAGGYNEQFF
many | TRBJ2-3 | TRBV7-6 | TRBD1 | TGTGCCAGCAGCTTAGCGGTCGCAGGGGGCTTCACAGATACGCAGTATTTT | CASSLAVAGGFTDTQYF
NA | TRBJ2-5 | TRBV29-1 | TRBD2 | TGCAGCGTCGGCGTAGCGGGAAATCAAGAGACCCAGTACTTC | CSVGVAGNQETQYF
many | TRBJ1-6 | TRBV7-9 | TRBD1 | TGTGCCAGCAGCGAGGCCGGGACAGGGAATTCACCCCTCCACTTT | CASSEAGTGNSPLHF
few | TRBJ1-1 | TRBV2 | TRBD1 | TGTGCCAGCAGTCCTGGAGGGACAGGCCCCGCGAACACTGAAGCTTTCTTT | CASSPGGTGPANTEAFF
few | TRBJ2-7 | TRBV4-1 | TRBD2 | TGCGCCAGCAGCCAAGATCCAGCGGGACGCTACGAGCAGTACTTC | CASSQDPAGRYEQYF
NA | TRBJ2-5 | TRBV6-2/TRBV6-3 | NA | TGTGCCAGCAGTTACCTAGTCCAAGAGACCCAGTACTTC | CASSYLVQETQYF
many | TRBJ2-1 | TRBV7-9 | NA | TGTGCCAGCAGCTTAGTGGGGGAGCAGTTCTTC | CASSLVGEQFF
NA | TRBJ2-3 | TRBV7-8 | NA | TGTGCCAGCAGCTTATTTGCAGATACGCAGTATTTT | CASSLFADTQYF
few | TRBJ2-3 | TRBV6-2/TRBV6-3 | NA | TGTGCCAGCAGTACGTACCGGGGACCCCACCGGGATACGCAGTATTTT | CASSTYRGPHRDTQYF
NA | TRBJ2-2 | TRBV12-3/TRBV12-4 | TRBD2 | TGTGCCAGCAGTTTAGGCCTAGCGGCAAACACCGGGGAGCTGTTTTTT | CASSLGLAANTGELFF
many | TRBJ2-7 | TRBV20-1 | NA | TGCAGTGCTCGGGCCAATATAGATTGGGGAGAGCAGTACTTC | CSARANIDWGEQYF
NA | TRBJ2-7 | TRBV7-9 | NA | TGTGCCAGCAAATACGACGGGTACGAGCAGTACTTC | CASKYDGYEQYF
few | TRBJ2-5 | TRBV30 | NA | TGTGCCTGGAGTGTCGGGTCGGGGGGCCGAGAGACCCAGTACTTC | CAWSVGSGGRETQYF
few | TRBJ2-5 | TRBV18 | NA | TGTGCCAGCTCACCACCGAAAGAGACCCAGTACTTC | CASSPPKETQYF